The entry below gives a single T cell receptor beta chain sequence along with its context. Its cognate antigen has yet to be identified. Qualities for individual bases were not recorded, and no much larger clone is one base off. The same CDR3 also results from other DNA sequences found in this sample. The data belong to a study of blood T cell repertoires in COVID-19 (dated by TCRdb to between 2020 and 2021). Background for the entire study: Collaborator samples came from the United States, Italy and Spain and covered acute and convalescent phases of COVID-19. The sample metadata nearly always contained a de-identified subject ID, COVID-19 status, age in years and sex. The prospective study material was composed of cDNA or gDNA derived from T cells, B-cell-depleted T cells, or PBMCs. The repertoires were released in a freely available public database intended as a resource for research on the immune response to SARS-CoV-2. HLA class I and class II types, where available, came from metadata supplied by the sample provider rather than from assay-based typing. Deeply sampled blood TCRbeta repertoires from subjects exposed to, actively infected with, or recovered from COVID-19 were included in the dataset. Samples came from the ongoing ImmuneRACE study (first 160 participants) plus 1,254 subjects from 6 global collaborators. Study-wide conclusions, independent of this receptor: The quantity of clinical and demographic metadata differed by source and by participant and was supplied without curation.

The collaborating institutions used their own protocols to collect whole blood in K2EDTA tubes. Collaborator samples were shipped for TCRbeta analysis as frozen whole blood, isolated PBMCs, or DNA extracted from either sample type. TCRbeta CDR3 regions were amplified from genomic DNA using the immunoSEQ Assay, a bias-controlled multiplex PCR. The published analysis was carried out like this. The number of nucleated cells in each sample was estimated by amplification of reference gene primers within the assay. To quantify the absolute abundance of each unique TCRbeta CDR3 rearrangement, sequence reads were collapsed and filtered. Productive Simpson clonality was computed per sample as the square root of Simpson's diversity index over productive rearrangements. TCRdb obtained this table from immuneACCESS and retained in-frame rearrangements with V and J assigned. These tables miss some clones; where compared with another copy, unresolved V genes account for less than half of the shortfall, and the remainder is unexplained. V and J calls and clone size come straight from that table; D and trimming were deduced from the DNA. Here the sample has around 120,000 clones; about 80% occur a single time. 20% to 25% of the sample is in the top ten clones.

The CDR3 spans 12 residues, from the cysteine through the phenylalanine. Only CDR3 DNA is held: 36 bases, read in frame from base 1. V is pared back by 1 base and J by 8 bases, with 8 bases lying between the germline termini. The germline V gene encodes CDR1 LGHDT and CDR2 YNNKEL (reference sequence). This chain is built from TRBV3-1 (or the pseudogene TRBV3-2) and TRBJ1-1, with TRBD1 as a weak D call on 5 bases. The origin of this receptor is a human donor in a cohort sampled during active COVID-19. Source material: peripheral blood. The CDR3: CASSQGGGEAFF. The DNA reads TGTGCCAGCAGCCAAGGCGGGGGGGAAGCTTTCTTT.